This T cell receptor (beta chain) was captured by sequencing in a study of radiotherapy plus CTLA-4 blockade in lung cancer (dated by TCRdb to 2017 to 2018). About the full investigation: Objective responses occurred in 18% of enrolled patients, and around 30% achieved disease control.

Focal radiation therapy combined with CTLA-4 blockade (ipilimumab) was tested in patients with chemo-refractory metastatic non-small-cell lung cancer. Relative to germline, V is 3 bases shorter and J is 0 bases shorter, with 8 bases between their ends. CDR1 SEHNR and CDR2 FQNEAQ are derived from the germline V gene (reference sequence). Measured from the cysteine to the phenylalanine, the CDR3 is 14 residues long. CDR3 DNA is the only sequence kept; it has 42 bases, read in frame from the first base. What the research found in general, with its limitations: Increased serum interferon-beta after radiation, together with early dynamic changes in blood T cell clones, were reported to be the strongest predictors of response. After treatment with radiotherapy and ipilimumab, TCR clones that originated in tumors expanded in peripheral blood.

This clone was seen more than once but under ten times. What antigen it recognizes has not been identified. The input lacks base qualities; no much larger clone sits a single base away. The library was built by means of the immunoSEQ multiplex PCR assay. Entries here come from immuneACCESS through TCRdb and include only in-frame sequences with V and J called. Some clones fail to appear in such tables; in the studies checked, an unresolved V gene covers under half of the shortfall, and the cause of the remainder is unknown. This sample lists fewer than 100,000 clones; around 83% were detected once. The top ten constitute roughly 0.82% of the sample.

The V gene is TRBV7-9 and the J gene is TRBJ1-1; the D gene is not confidently resolved. This TCR derives from a human donor with non-small cell lung cancer who had stable disease on radiotherapy plus ipilimumab. The sequencing used peripheral blood, collected from a patient treated with radiotherapy plus ipilimumab. The nucleotide sequence reads as follows: TGTGCCAGCAGCTTGGCAGGTATGAACACTGAAGCTTTCTTT. Its protein reads: CASSLAGMNTEAFF.